One sample yielded the 25 T cell receptor beta chains listed below, sequenced in a study of CD8+ T cells in alopecia areata (dated by TCRdb to the late 2010s). The library came from the immunoSEQ multiplex PCR assay. For TCR sequencing, RNA was extracted from every sample and reverse transcribed into cDNA to serve as template. The source is immuneACCESS, and TCRdb retained only in-frame sequences with V and J called. Part of the clones is not carried over; for the studies checked, unresolved V genes explain less than half of this, and the remainder is unexplained. Within this sample are 12,000 or so clones, with approximately 53% of them counted one time only. The ten largest clones represent approximately 12% of the sample. Peripheral blood and lesional scalp punch biopsies were obtained from patients with alopecia areata. Material: skin. All receptors come from a human donor with alopecia areata.

The chain links TRBV5-4 to TRBJ1-4, with D perhaps TRBD1 (6 bases). This CDR3 comprises 16 residues. Germline V CDR1 and CDR2: SGHNT, YYREEE (reference sequence). Between the trimmed V and J ends, which lost 4 bases and 0 bases, there was a span of 13 bases. CDR3 DNA sequence: TGTGCCAGCAGCGTCACTTCAGGGGCAACTAATGAAAAACTGTTTTTT. This sequence encodes CASSVTSGATNEKLFF.

The rearrangement links TRBV28 to TRBJ1-5; D is ambiguous. With 3 bases removed from V and 3 bases from J, the gap between germline ends came to 21 bases. The germline V gene encodes CDR1 MDHEN and CDR2 SYDVKM. This CDR3 spans 18 amino acids. This CDR3 is CASSLYRYSKVSNQPQHF. The CDR3 DNA follows: TGTGCCAGCAGTTTGTACCGATATTCCAAGGTTTCCAATCAGCCCCAGCATTTT.

The chain combines TRBV28 with TRBJ1-1, with a possible D match to TRBD1 (6 bases). Per germline, CDR1 MDHEN and CDR2 SYDVKM. V shed 6 bases and J shed 0 bases, with 11 bases lying between them. This CDR3 contains 14 residues. CDR3 amino acids: CASRRQEVNTEAFF. DNA of the CDR3: TGTGCCAGCAGAAGACAGGAAGTGAACACTGAAGCTTTCTTT.

The chain couples TRBV18 to TRBJ1-5; no reliable D call. The CDR3 has 17 residues. The V end was cut by 4 bases, the J end by 6 bases, with 22 bases between. CDR1 is KGHSH and CDR2 is LQKENI in the germline V gene. The CDR3 DNA sequence: TGTGCCAGCTCACGGCGTGGTGGCGGGGTCGGTCTTCAGCCCCAGCATTTT. It specifies CASSRRGGGVGLQPQHF.

This chain joins TRBV14 and TRBJ2-5; D gene uncertain. The J call could be wrong; TRBJ2-7 is a better fit for the DNA end. The CDR3 contains 12 residues. Per germline, CDR1 SGHDN and CDR2 FVKESK. The CDR3 DNA follows: TGTGCCAGCCAGCAGGAGTCCTACGAGCAGTACTTC. As protein: CASQQESYEQYF.

The chain is built from TRBV6-6 and TRBJ1-6; D gene uncertain. The CDR3 is 14 residues long. Germline V gene lookup returns CDR1 MNHNY and CDR2 SVGAGI (reference sequence). V gave up 4 bases and J gave up 6 bases, with 10 bases separating them. The CDR3 protein is CASSWTESNSPLHF. The CDR3 bases are TGTGCCAGCAGTTGGACCGAATCTAATTCACCCCTCCACTTT.

This chain connects TRBV6-1 to TRBJ2-1; 10 bases are a match to TRBD2. Germline lookup yields CDR1 MNHNS and CDR2 SASEGT. CDR3 length: 14 amino acids. Trimming removed 5 bases from V and 4 bases from J; junction bases left unmatched: 2. CDR3 residues: CASSLSGRYNEQFF. The CDR3 bases are TGTGCCAGCAGTCTTAGCGGGAGGTACAATGAGCAGTTCTTC.

This chain links TRBV27 with TRBJ1-2, with no clear D. Germline lookup yields CDR1 MNHEY and CDR2 SMNVEV (reference sequence). The CDR3 is 15 residues long. Trimming stripped 6 bases from V and 2 bases from J, with 16 bases between. The CDR3 DNA reads as TGTGCCAGCAGCCCCAGAACTTTCGCAAACTATGGCTACACCTTC. As protein: CASSPRTFANYGYTF.

This clone came up a few times. This chain uses TRBV4-3 with TRBJ1-5, with unresolved D. This CDR3 is built from 13 residues. Trimming took 0 bases from V and 6 from J, leaving 6 bases between them. Germline V lookup: CDR1 LGHNA, CDR2 YSLEER. This CDR3 is CASSQDARQPQHF. The CDR3 region has the DNA TGCGCCAGCAGCCAAGACGCCCGTCAGCCCCAGCATTTT.

The J gene is TRBJ2-2, the V gene TRBV28; TRBD2 agrees at 11 bases. There are 14 residues in the CDR3. Germline CDR1 is MDHEN and CDR2 is SYDVKM. Trimming at V came to 5 bases and at J to 6 bases, leaving 2 bases not matched to a gene. The CDR3 nucleotides read TGTGCCAGCAGTCAACTAGCGGGGGCCGGGGAGCTGTTTTTT. It translates to CASSQLAGAGELFF.

Here the CDR3 DNA reads TGTGCCAGCAGTCCCCTCATACAGGCTACTGGAAACACCATATATTTT. Protein product: CASSPLIQATGNTIYF. The chain is built from TRBV27 and TRBJ1-3, with D possibly TRBD1 on 5 matching bases. The CDR3 consists of 16 residues. Trimming left V 5 bases short and J 2 bases short, with 16 bases between. CDR1 is MNHEY, CDR2 SMNVEV, per germline (reference sequence).

This rearrangement joins TRBV5-1 to TRBJ2-3, with no clear D. Germline CDR1 and CDR2: SGHRS and YFSETQ. This CDR3 has 14 residues. V was trimmed by 0 bases and J by 0 bases, leaving 5 bases between them. The CDR3 sequence is CASSLVGSTDTQYF. CDR3 coding DNA: TGCGCCAGCAGCTTGGTTGGGAGCACAGATACGCAGTATTTT.

The chain uses TRBV4-3 and TRBJ2-3; D call uncertain. This CDR3 has 17 residues. V was cut by 3 bases and J by 2 bases, with 18 bases left in between. Germline assignment: CDR1 LGHNA and CDR2 YSLEER. CDR3 bases: TGCGCCAGCAGCCAGGAATTCCAGGACGGAACCACAGATACGCAGTATTTT. Residues: CASSQEFQDGTTDTQYF.

The J gene is TRBJ2-5, the V gene TRBV29-1, with 14 nucleotides matching TRBD2. The CDR3 has 15 residues. Germline trimming cut 3 bases from V and 4 bases from J; bases unmatched to any gene: 4. Germline lookup yields CDR1 SQVTM and CDR2 ANQGSEA. The CDR3 loop is CSVDGTSGSGETQYF. The DNA of the CDR3 is TGCAGCGTTGATGGGACTAGCGGGAGTGGAGAGACCCAGTACTTC.

This chain connects TRBV5-5 to TRBJ2-2; TRBD2 agrees at 9 bases. The CDR3 is 16 amino acids. The germline V gene has CDR1 SGHKS and CDR2 YYEKEE (reference sequence). With V trimmed by 2 bases and J by 2 bases, 4 bases remained unmatched. Here the CDR3 DNA reads TGTGCCAGCAGCTTAGGGACTAGCAGCAACACCGGGGAGCTGTTTTTT. The encoded protein is CASSLGTSSNTGELFF. Full variable domain (rest looked up from reference TRBV5-5 and TRBJ2-2): DAGVTQSPTHLIKTRGQQVTLRCSPISGHKSVSWYQQVLGQGPQFIFQYYEKEERGRGNFPDRFSARQFPNYSSELNVNALLLGDSALYLCASSLGTSSNTGELFFGEGSRLTVL.

The chain carries TRBV7-2 and TRBJ2-1, with TRBD2 identical over 8 bases. CDR1 is SGHTA, CDR2 FQGNSA, per germline. CDR3 length: 14 residues. Losses at the gene ends were 5 bases for V and 5 bases for J; bases not matched to a gene: 5. CDR3 nucleotides: TGTGCCAGCAGCCCGGGACTAGGGAACAATGAGCAGTTCTTC. Its protein product is CASSPGLGNNEQFF. Looking up the rest from reference TRBV7-2 and TRBJ2-1 gives the full variable domain: GAGVSQSPSNKVTEKGKDVELRCDPISGHTALYWYRQSLGQGLEFLIYFQGNSAPDKSGLPSDRFSAERTGGSVSTLTIQRTQQEDSAVYLCASSPGLGNNEQFFGPGTRLTVL.

The J gene is TRBJ1-1, the V gene TRBV11-2; D gene unclear. V lost 1 base and J lost 10, with 13 bases in between. CDR3 length equals 13 residues. Germline V CDR1 and CDR2: SGHAT, FQNNGV. The CDR3 is CASSLVDASTAFF. In DNA, the CDR3 is TGTGCCAGCAGCTTAGTCGATGCGTCCACAGCTTTCTTT.

The V call is TRBV25-1, the J call TRBJ1-2; 8 nucleotides agree with TRBD1. The CDR3 extends over 16 amino acids. The germline V gene has CDR1 MGHDK and CDR2 SYGVNS. The trim removed 4 bases at V and 1 base at J, leaving 8 bases unmatched. This CDR3 is CASSAKRTGLNYGYTF. The CDR3 DNA is TGTGCCAGCAGTGCGAAGAGGACAGGGCTTAACTATGGCTACACCTTC.

V gene TRBV19 combines with J gene TRBJ1-1; TRBD1 matches 8 bases. The CDR3 has 17 residues. Germline V CDR1 and CDR2: LNHDA, SQIVND (reference sequence). J was trimmed by 0 bases and V by 3 bases; bases with no gene match: 9. Here the CDR3 DNA reads TGTGCCAGTAGTATCCGGACAGGGTGGAATGTGAACACTGAAGCTTTCTTT. It specifies CASSIRTGWNVNTEAFF.

The V and J genes are TRBV21-1 and TRBJ1-5. TRBV21-1 has pseudogene status. The CDR3 has 16 residues. The chain's CDR3 is CASSKVGGAGSPPQHF. Written as DNA, the CDR3 is TGTGCCAGCAGCAAAGTAGGAGGTGCAGGGTCTCCGCCCCAGCATTTT.

This clone was seen only a few times. This rearrangement joins TRBV10-3 to TRBJ2-1; TRBD2 agrees at 10 bases. Trimming at V came to 0 bases and at J to 5 bases, leaving 7 bases not matched to a gene. The CDR3 has 17 amino acids. Germline V CDR1 and CDR2: ENHRY, SYGVKD. Written as DNA, the CDR3 is TGTGCCATCAGTGAGTCTATTCTTAGCGGGAGGAACAATGAGCAGTTCTTC. Protein: CAISESILSGRNNEQFF.

The V and J genes are TRBV14 and TRBJ1-4; D is perhaps TRBD1 (6 bases). There are 17 residues in the CDR3. From germline, CDR1 is SGHDN and CDR2 FVKESK. The V and J ends lost 3 bases and 8 bases respectively, with 22 bases between them. The CDR3 coding sequence is TGTGCCAGCAGCCACCTTCGGGGTGGGGGCGCGAAAGAAAAACTGTTTTTT. Amino acids: CASSHLRGGGAKEKLFF.

The rearrangement uses TRBV5-1 and TRBJ2-1, with TRBD2 matching 9 bases. Germline assignment: CDR1 SGHRS and CDR2 YFSETQ. The junction had 6 bases not matched to a gene; V was cut back by 0 bases and J by 2 bases. This CDR3 has 17 amino acids. The CDR3 DNA is TGCGCCAGCAGCTTGGCCGTTAGCGGGAGCGCCTACAATGAGCAGTTCTTC. This codes for CASSLAVSGSAYNEQFF. Full variable domain (missing parts from reference TRBV5-1 and TRBJ2-1): KAGVTQTPRYLIKTRGQQVTLSCSPISGHRSVSWYQQTPGQGLQFLFEYFSETQRNKGNFPGRFSGRQFSNSRSEMNVSTLELGDSALYLCASSLAVSGSAYNEQFFGPGTRLTVL.

The chain has TRBV28 and TRBJ1-1; possibly TRBD1 for D (5 bases). The V gene lost 6 bases and the J gene lost 4 bases, with 9 bases spanning the gap. Germline lookup yields CDR1 MDHEN and CDR2 SYDVKM. This CDR3 contains 12 residues. The chain's CDR3 is CASRTGGTEAFF. In nucleotides, the CDR3 is TGTGCCAGCAGGACCGGGGGCACTGAAGCTTTCTTT. Full variable domain (outside the CDR3, taken from reference TRBV28 and TRBJ1-1): DVKVTQSSRYLVKRTGEKVFLECVQDMDHENMFWYRQDPGLGLRLIYFSYDVKMKEKGDIPEGYSVSREKKERFSLILESASTNQTSMYLCASRTGGTEAFFGQGTRLTVV.

This clone was observed a handful of times. The J gene is TRBJ2-7, the V gene TRBV30; possibly TRBD1 or TRBD2 for D (5 bases each). V dropped 0 bases and J dropped 4 bases, with 13 bases sitting between them. The V gene's germline CDR1 is GTSNPN and CDR2 SVGIG (reference sequence). The CDR3 has 14 amino acids. The CDR3 DNA follows: TGTGCCTGGAGTGTCGGGATAAAGGGGTACGAGCAGTACTTC. Its translation is CAWSVGIKGYEQYF.